This T cell receptor (beta chain) derives from a study of blood T cell repertoires in COVID-19. At the level of the study: Spain, Italy and the United States supplied samples that represented acute and convalescent COVID-19. The analysed material was cDNA or gDNA that came from T cells, B-cell-depleted T cells, or PBMCs.

Only in-frame clones appear in the TCRdb table, and some are missing; sequencing was by immunoSEQ multiplex PCR. The table shows about 120,000 clones, with roughly 69% occurring only once. V shed 1 base and J shed 0 bases, with 6 bases lying between them. Germline values: CDR1 SGHTA, CDR2 FQGNSA. CDR3 size: 14 residues. V usage is TRBV7-2 and J usage is TRBJ1-1; D may be TRBD1 (6 bases). The receptor was derived from a woman in her 70s with acute or convalescent COVID-19. The source material was peripheral blood. In DNA form, the CDR3 reads TGTGCCAGCAGCTTAGACAGGGTGAACACTGAAGCTTTCTTT. Its protein is CASSLDRVNTEAFF.